What follows are 26 T cell receptor beta chains derived from one specimen sequenced in a study of T cells in Graves' hyperthyroidism and ophthalmopathy. RNA transcripts yielded amplified TCR beta CDR3 regions. The primer set for the first-round RT-PCR of the TCR CDR3 was HTBI. From the multiplex PCR reads, TCRdb called clonotypes with MiXCR, one entry per CDR3 protein. The sample shows some 550,000 distinct CDR3 sequences, less than 25% of them seen only once. Sequenced material: blood. All receptors come from a man between 18 and 35 years old with Graves' hyperthyroidism.

The chain's CDR3 is CAISDRDRGSEQYF. The CDR3 nucleotides are TGTGCCATCAGTGACCGGGACAGGGGATCCGAGCAGTACTTC. The chain links TRBV10-3 to TRBJ2-7; 10 nucleotides agree with TRBD1. The CDR3 length is 14 residues. Looked up from germline, CDR1 is ENHRY and CDR2 is SYGVKD. With 3 bases clipped from V and 6 bases from J, the junction kept 5 bases outside the gene matches.

This clonotype was detected many times. V usage is TRBV20-1 and J usage is TRBJ2-4, with D hard to call. Trimming took 2 bases from V and 0 from J, leaving 8 bases between them. The CDR3 spans 14 residues. Per germline, CDR1 DFQATT and CDR2 SNEGSKA (reference sequence). CDR3 nucleotide sequence: TGCAGTGCTAGACCGGATCTAGCCAAAAACATTCAGTACTTC. This sequence encodes CSARPDLAKNIQYF.

In this sample, this clonotype turned up many times. This chain links TRBV6-1 with TRBJ2-7; TRBD2 is a possible D gene (5 bases). The germline gives CDR1 MNHNS, CDR2 SASEGT. CDR3 length: 14 amino acids. V gave up 6 bases and J gave up 4 bases, with 16 bases separating them. The CDR3 DNA is TGTGCCAGCAGCCGGACTGTTACATCTTACGAGCAGTACTTC. It translates to CASSRTVTSYEQYF.

This clonotype has ten or more counts. This chain uses TRBV11-1 with TRBJ2-5; 10 bases are shared with TRBD1. Unmatched junction bases numbered 4, after V lost 5 bases and J lost 4 bases. This CDR3 has 14 residues. Germline loops: CDR1 SGHAT, CDR2 FQDESV (reference sequence). The CDR3 protein is CASSNDRGRETQYF. The CDR3 DNA reads as TGTGCCAGCAGCAACGACAGGGGGCGAGAGACCCAGTACTTC.

This clonotype has at least ten counts. This chain links TRBV6-2 or TRBV6-3 with TRBJ1-6; 7 bases fit TRBD1. With V trimmed by 7 bases and J by 1 base, 16 bases remained unmatched. Germline CDR1 MNHEY, CDR2 SVGEGT. This CDR3 has 19 amino acids. In DNA, the CDR3 is TGTGCCAGCAACAACCCACGACAGGGAGTCGGATCCTATAATTCACCCCTCCACTTT. Translating gives CASNNPRQGVGSYNSPLHF.

This clonotype was seen repeatedly, ten times or more. The chain recombines TRBV20-1 with TRBJ2-7; TRBD2 agrees at 8 bases. The junction had 11 bases not matched to a gene; V was cut back by 6 bases and J by 1 base. The V gene's germline CDR1 is DFQATT and CDR2 SNEGSKA (reference sequence). The CDR3 is 15 amino acids. CDR3 protein: CSAHSGSGGSYEQYF. Here the CDR3 DNA reads TGCAGTGCCCACTCGGGGAGCGGGGGTTCCTACGAGCAGTACTTC.

This clonotype was counted many times. V gene TRBV19 combines with J gene TRBJ1-1; no definite D call. The CDR3 runs 13 residues. Trimming removed 2 bases from V and 8 bases from J, with 12 bases in between. The germline V gene encodes CDR1 LNHDA and CDR2 SQIVND (reference sequence). The CDR3 region is CASSIWEQEEAFF. In nucleotides, the CDR3 is TGTGCCAGTAGTATATGGGAGCAGGAAGAAGCTTTCTTT.

This clonotype has ten or more counts. The V gene is TRBV18, the J gene TRBJ2-7; a possible D gene is TRBD2 (6 bases). The CDR3 spans 15 residues. The V and J ends lost 1 base and 5 bases respectively, with 15 bases between them. Germline assignment: CDR1 KGHSH and CDR2 LQKENI. DNA for the CDR3: TGTGCCAGCTCACCACGGCAGGGCCGCGGGGACGAGCAGTACTTC. Its translation is CASSPRQGRGDEQYF.

A few counts support this clonotype. This sequence joins TRBV20-1 and TRBJ1-2; TRBD1 aligns across 9 bases. The J segment lost 8 bases and the V segment lost 6 bases, leaving 13 bases of the junction unmatched. The CDR3 contains 14 residues. The germline V gene has CDR1 DFQATT and CDR2 SNEGSKA (reference sequence). CDR3 loop: CSAPRTGVFGGYTF. CDR3 DNA sequence: TGCAGTGCGCCAAGGACAGGGGTTTTTGGAGGCTACACCTTC.

This rearrangement joins TRBV10-3 to TRBJ2-7; TRBD2 agrees at 8 bases. Germline assignment: CDR1 ENHRY and CDR2 SYGVKD. This CDR3 spans 13 amino acids. V lost 10 bases and J lost 4; bases outside the gene matches: 9. This chain's CDR3 is CASTGLVSYEQYF. CDR3 bases: TGTGCCAGCACGGGACTAGTCTCTTACGAGCAGTACTTC.

The chain has TRBV12-3 or TRBV12-4 and TRBJ2-5; 10 nucleotides agree with TRBD1. The CDR3 extends over 16 amino acids. The V segment lost 4 bases and the J segment 5 bases; nucleotides outside the gene matches: 10. CDR3 sequence: CASSSWSDRGRETQYF. CDR3 bases: TGTGCCAGCAGTTCCTGGAGTGACAGGGGGCGCGAGACCCAGTACTTC.

In this sample, this clonotype turned up a few times. In nucleotides, the CDR3 is TGTGCCAGCAGTTCCAACAGGGGCTGGGAGCTGTTTTTT. Residues: CASSSNRGWELFF. The chain carries TRBV12-3 or TRBV12-4 and TRBJ2-2; 7 bases match TRBD1. The CDR3 extends over 13 amino acids. The ends lost 4 bases at V and 9 bases at J; junction bases unmatched: 5.

Of note for this clonotype: This sequence may be a read error, since a much larger clone differs from it by one base. The chain carries TRBV2 and TRBJ2-2; no firm D call. Between the trimmed V and J ends, which lost 8 bases and 3 bases, there was a span of 16 bases. Germline CDR1 reads SNHLY; CDR2 reads FYNNEI. The CDR3 covers 15 residues. The CDR3 here is CASRPPQPYTGELFF. As DNA, the CDR3 is TGTGCCAGCCGTCCCCCCCAGCCCTACACCGGGGAGCTGTTTTTT.

This clonotype was counted ten times or more. The chain has TRBV6-1 and TRBJ1-1, with 7 bases lining up with TRBD1. The germline CDR1 and CDR2 sequences are MNHNS and SASEGT. The CDR3 runs 14 residues. V was clipped by 4 bases and J by 0 bases; unmatched bases: 2. In DNA, the CDR3 is TGTGCCAGCAGTGGAGACAGGGTGAACACTGAAGCTTTCTTT. Protein product: CASSGDRVNTEAFF.

This clonotype was found a few times. V usage is TRBV9 and J usage is TRBJ2-2; D gene ambiguous. V was shortened by 4 bases and J by 2 bases, with 9 bases between the two germline ends. This CDR3 spans 14 amino acids. Germline values: CDR1 SGDLS, CDR2 YYNGEE. CDR3 loop: CASSPRHNTGELFF. The CDR3, as DNA: TGTGCCAGCAGCCCGAGACACAACACCGGGGAGCTGTTTTTT.

The CDR3 region is CASSQVFGSSYEQYF. The CDR3 nucleotides are TGTGCCAGCAGCCAAGTTTTCGGGAGCTCCTACGAGCAGTACTTC. The chain uses TRBV14 and TRBJ2-7; D may be TRBD2 (6 bases). In germline, CDR1 is SGHDN, CDR2 FVKESK. Trimming pared 1 base from V and 0 bases from J, leaving 10 bases between. CDR3 length: 15 residues.

This clonotype was detected ten times or more. V is TRBV19 and J is TRBJ2-7; 10 bases fit TRBD1. Losses at the gene ends were 5 bases for V and 3 bases for J; bases not matched to a gene: 1. CDR3 length: 13 amino acids. Per germline, CDR1 LNHDA and CDR2 SQIVND (reference sequence). CDR3 residues: CASSWTGGYEQYF. As DNA, the CDR3 is TGTGCCAGTAGTTGGACAGGGGGCTACGAGCAGTACTTC.

This clonotype was seen many times. This chain connects TRBV24-1 to TRBJ2-5, with D perhaps matching TRBD1 (6 bases). The CDR3 is 12 amino acids. V lost 7 bases and J 4 bases, leaving 9 bases between the germline ends. Germline V CDR1 and CDR2: KGHDR, SFDVKD. CDR3 bases: TGTGCCACCAGGGGGGCGGGAGAGACCCAGTACTTC. This gives the protein CATRGAGETQYF.

This clonotype was counted at least ten times. The CDR3 reads CASTGGTAYEQYF. DNA for the CDR3: TGTGCCAGCACCGGGGGAACAGCCTACGAGCAGTACTTC. The chain uses TRBV6-2 or TRBV6-3 and TRBJ2-7; D is perhaps TRBD2 (6 bases). The CDR3 is 13 residues long. Germline V lookup: CDR1 MNHEY, CDR2 SVGEGT. The V end lost 7 bases, the J end lost 2 bases, and 12 bases lay between the germline ends.

This clonotype showed up many times. The V gene is TRBV24-1, the J gene TRBJ2-7; 7 nucleotides agree with TRBD1. Germline-derived CDR1 and CDR2 are KGHDR and SFDVKD. The V and J ends lost 3 bases and 3 bases, in that order; junction bases with no gene match: 1. This CDR3 is built from 13 residues. The CDR3 here is CATSDRDSYEQYF. The DNA for the CDR3 is TGTGCCACCAGTGATCGGGACAGCTACGAGCAGTACTTC.

The chain has TRBV7-2 and TRBJ1-6; D not resolved. Between the trimmed V and J ends, which lost 1 base and 8 bases, there was a span of 3 bases. Germline lookup yields CDR1 SGHTA and CDR2 FQGNSA. This CDR3 is built from 12 residues. The DNA for the CDR3 is TGTGCCAGCAGCTTAGAGTATTCACCCCTCCACTTT. Amino acid sequence: CASSLEYSPLHF.

At least ten counts were recorded for this clonotype. The chain combines TRBV7-6 with TRBJ1-1; D ambiguous. Germline V gene lookup returns CDR1 SGHVS and CDR2 FNYEAQ. The V end lost 0 bases, the J end lost 3 bases, and 14 bases lay between the germline ends. The CDR3 extends over 16 amino acids. The CDR3 reads CASSLAQEVFHTEAFF. CDR3 nucleotides: TGTGCCAGCAGCTTAGCGCAAGAGGTTTTTCACACTGAAGCTTTCTTT.

The sample holds a few counts of this clonotype. This chain uses TRBV6-4 with TRBJ2-2; 13 nucleotides align to TRBD2. The V segment lost 8 bases and the J segment 4 bases; nucleotides outside the gene matches: 13. Per the germline V gene, CDR1 is MRHNA and CDR2 is SNTAGT. The CDR3 runs 18 residues. The CDR3 loop is CASCGLAGEARSTGELFF. As DNA, the CDR3 is TGTGCCAGCTGTGGACTAGCGGGGGAGGCCAGGAGCACCGGGGAGCTGTTTTTT.

In its sample, this clonotype was seen many times. The chain has TRBV7-4 and TRBJ2-7; 15 bases fit TRBD2. CDR1 SGHVT and CDR2 SQSDAQ come from the germline V gene. The CDR3 has 17 residues. J lost 3 bases, V lost 6 bases, and 9 bases had no gene match. The CDR3 sequence: CASSQSGTSGGNYEQYF. CDR3 DNA: TGTGCCAGCAGTCAATCCGGGACTAGCGGGGGGAACTACGAGCAGTACTTC.

This clonotype was seen at least ten times. The genes are TRBV30 and TRBJ1-5, with no clear D. Germline V CDR1 and CDR2: GTSNPN, SVGIG (reference sequence). CDR3 size: 14 residues. V was clipped by 4 bases and J by 2 bases, with 12 bases between them. The CDR3 DNA follows: TGTGCCTGGACAGACCCTGGCCGCAATCAGCCCCAGCATTTT. Translation gives CAWTDPGRNQPQHF.

This clonotype was seen many times. The V gene is TRBV19, the J gene TRBJ1-2; 7 bases match TRBD1. The germline CDR1 and CDR2 sequences are LNHDA and SQIVND (reference sequence). J gave up 2 bases and V 8 bases, and 14 bases lay outside the gene matches. There are 16 residues in the CDR3. The CDR3 sequence: CASRNRGPPTNYGYTF. In DNA form, the CDR3 reads TGTGCCAGTCGGAACAGGGGCCCCCCGACGAACTATGGCTACACCTTC.